This TCR beta chain was observed in a study of T cell repertoires in cytomegalovirus infection. There are a few counts of this clonotype. The target antigen is unknown. TCRdb re-called the reads with MiXCR, one entry per CDR3 protein. The sample has roughly 800,000 distinct CDR3 sequences, about 27% seen once. This clonotype originated in a human donor in good health (CMV status not recorded). Some clones in this sample may be carry-over from other donors' samples. The sequencing used cultured CD8+ T cells from PBMCs, collected from culture after CMV antigen stimulation.

Here the CDR3 reads CASSLSPSATNEKLFF. CDR3 in DNA: TGTGCCAGCAGTTTATCACCGTCAGCAACTAATGAAAAACTGTTTTTT. This sequence joins TRBV27 and TRBJ1-4; D is unclear. The CDR3 is 16 amino acids. Between the trimmed V and J ends, which lost 0 bases and 0 bases, there was a span of 8 bases. In germline, CDR1 is MNHEY, CDR2 SMNVEV (reference sequence).